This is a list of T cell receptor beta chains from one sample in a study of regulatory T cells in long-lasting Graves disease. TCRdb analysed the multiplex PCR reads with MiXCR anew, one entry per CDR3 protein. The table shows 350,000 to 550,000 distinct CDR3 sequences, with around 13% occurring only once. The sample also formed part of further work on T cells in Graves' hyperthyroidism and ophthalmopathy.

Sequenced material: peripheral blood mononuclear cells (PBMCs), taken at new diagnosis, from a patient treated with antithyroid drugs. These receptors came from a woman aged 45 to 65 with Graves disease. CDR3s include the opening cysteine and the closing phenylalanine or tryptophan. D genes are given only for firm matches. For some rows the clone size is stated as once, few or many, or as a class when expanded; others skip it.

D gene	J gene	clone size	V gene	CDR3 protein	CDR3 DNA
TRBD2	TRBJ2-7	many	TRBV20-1	CSARVAGAGEQYF	TGCAGTGCACGGGTAGCGGGAGCTGGTGAGCAGTACTTC
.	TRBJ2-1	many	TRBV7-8	CASSLGSGAGNEQFF	TGTGCCAGCAGCTTAGGGTCGGGAGCCGGCAATGAGCAGTTCTTC
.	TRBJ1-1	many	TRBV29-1	CSVEAWTEAFF	TGCAGCGTAGAGGCGTGGACTGAAGCTTTCTTT
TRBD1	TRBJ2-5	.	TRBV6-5	CASSYSGQGARETQYF	TGTGCCAGCAGTTACTCGGGACAGGGGGCTCGGGAGACCCAGTACTTC
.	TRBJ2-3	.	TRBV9	CASSVEQHTDTQYF	TGTGCCAGCAGCGTAGAACAGCACACAGATACGCAGTATTTT
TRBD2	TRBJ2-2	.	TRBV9	CASTGGPTGELFF	TGTGCCAGCACGGGGGGGCCCACCGGGGAGCTGTTTTTT
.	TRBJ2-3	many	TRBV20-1	CSAREAESTDTQYF	TGCAGTGCTAGGGAGGCGGAGAGCACAGATACGCAGTATTTT
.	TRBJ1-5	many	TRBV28	CASRLQGFDQPQHF	TGTGCCAGCAGATTACAGGGATTTGATCAGCCCCAGCATTTT
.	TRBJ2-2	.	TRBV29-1	CSVAVSPGTGELFF	TGCAGCGTTGCCGTAAGCCCCGGCACCGGGGAGCTGTTTTTT
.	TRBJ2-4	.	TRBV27	CASSFIGSLAKNIQYF	TGTGCTAGCAGCTTTATTGGTTCCTTAGCCAAAAACATTCAGTACTTC
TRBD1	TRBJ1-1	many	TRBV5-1	CASKTGETEAFF	TGCGCCAGCAAAACAGGGGAAACTGAAGCTTTCTTT
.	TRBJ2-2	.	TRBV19	CASILAGGEFQTGELFF	.
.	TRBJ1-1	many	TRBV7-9	CASSFGADTEAFF	TGTGCCAGCAGCTTCGGGGCGGACACTGAAGCTTTCTTT